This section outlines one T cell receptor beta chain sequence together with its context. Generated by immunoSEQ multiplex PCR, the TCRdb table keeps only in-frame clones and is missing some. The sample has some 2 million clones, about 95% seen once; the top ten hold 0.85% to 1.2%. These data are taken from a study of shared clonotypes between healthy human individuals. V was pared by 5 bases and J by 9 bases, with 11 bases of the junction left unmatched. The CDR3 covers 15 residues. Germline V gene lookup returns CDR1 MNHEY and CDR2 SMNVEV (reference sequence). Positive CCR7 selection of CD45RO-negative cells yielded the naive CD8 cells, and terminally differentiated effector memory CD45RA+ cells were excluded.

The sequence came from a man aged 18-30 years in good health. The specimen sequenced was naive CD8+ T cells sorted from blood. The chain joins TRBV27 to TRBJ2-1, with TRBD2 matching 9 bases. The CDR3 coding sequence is TGTGCCAGCAGTCTTAGCGGGGGAGGGATTCTTGAGCAGTTCTTC. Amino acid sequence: CASSLSGGGILEQFF.